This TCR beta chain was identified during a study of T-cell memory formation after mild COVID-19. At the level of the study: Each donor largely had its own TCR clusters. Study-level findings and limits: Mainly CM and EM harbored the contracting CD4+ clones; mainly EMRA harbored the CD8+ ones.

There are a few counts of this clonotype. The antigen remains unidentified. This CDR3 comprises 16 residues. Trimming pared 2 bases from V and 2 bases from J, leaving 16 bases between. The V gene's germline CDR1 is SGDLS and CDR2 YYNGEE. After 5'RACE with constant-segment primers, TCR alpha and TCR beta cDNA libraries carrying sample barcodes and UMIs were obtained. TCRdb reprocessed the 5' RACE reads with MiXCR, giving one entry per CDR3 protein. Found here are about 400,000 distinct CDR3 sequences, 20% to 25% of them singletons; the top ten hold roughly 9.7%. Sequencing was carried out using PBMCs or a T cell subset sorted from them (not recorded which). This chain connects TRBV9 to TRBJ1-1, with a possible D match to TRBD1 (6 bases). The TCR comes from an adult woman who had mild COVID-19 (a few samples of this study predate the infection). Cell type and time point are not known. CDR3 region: CASSVGDRDINTEAFF. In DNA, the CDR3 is TGTGCCAGCAGCGTCGGAGACCGGGACATAAACACTGAAGCTTTCTTT. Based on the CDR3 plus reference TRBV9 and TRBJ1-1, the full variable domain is DSGVTQTPKHLITATGQRVTLRCSPRSGDLSVYWYQQSLDQGLQFLIQYYNGEERAKGNILERFSAQQFPDLHSELNLSSLELGDSALYFCASSVGDRDINTEAFFGQGTRLTVV.